This T cell receptor beta chain was sequenced in a study of OX40 agonist ivuxolimab in advanced cancers. Context from the whole study: Ivuxolimab, which targeted the costimulatory receptor OX40 (CD134), was an agonistic, fully human IgG2 monoclonal antibody. Intravenous ivuxolimab was administered to patients every 2 weeks at six dose levels: 0.01, 0.1, 0.3, 1.5, 3 and 10 mg/kg. Among the approximately 50 dose-escalation patients, approximately 20 had hepatocellular carcinoma, roughly 15 melanoma, 9 renal cell carcinoma and 9 head and neck cancer. In the dose-escalation cohort, approximately 83% of patients were male, and the mean age was roughly 56 years with a range of about 20 to 90. Patients were allowed to have had prior anti-PD-1, anti-PD-L1 or anti-CTLA-4 therapy, and around 43% of the dose-escalation patients had been treated with checkpoint inhibitors. Partial responses occurred in three dose-escalation patients: two with cutaneous melanoma and one with hepatocellular carcinoma. Peripheral TCRbeta sequencing aimed to test whether ivuxolimab altered TCR sequence diversity and caused clonal T-cell expansion. The monotherapy dose-escalation portion (N ≈ 55 patients) of the phase I ivuxolimab trial is reported in the paper.

Overall study outcomes, separate from this receptor: In partial responders in the 0.1-3.0 mg/kg groups, normalized peripheral clonal expansion was found to be among the lowest, especially among CD8+ T cells. After ivuxolimab, CD8+ T cells had more expanded clones than CD4+ T cells on average. Low levels of normalized T-cell clonal expansion were also shown by some nonresponding patients. The antigen specificity of the clonally expanded peripheral T cells was not determined. At doses of 0.1 to 3.0 mg/kg, clonal expansion of both CD4+ and CD8+ T cells in blood was seen between baseline and week 6.

The trial excluded patients who had a history of autoimmune disease or who were on systemic immunosuppression. Peripheral blood for TCR sequencing was drawn from every dose cohort at baseline, at cycle 4 day 1 and at cycle 7 day 1. Samples were obtained from an open-label, multicenter, first-in-human phase I dose-escalation trial of ivuxolimab. Adults with locally advanced or metastatic head and neck squamous cell, hepatocellular, melanoma or renal cell carcinoma were enrolled in the trial. Before TCR sequencing, CD4+ and CD8+ T cells were separately sorted from peripheral blood. Of note for this clone: Its antigen specificity is not known. Base qualities are missing; no much larger clone stands one base away.

To sequence the TCRbeta CDR3 region, genomic DNA was isolated from the sorted cells. The immunoSEQ Assay was used for sequencing of TCRbeta CDR3 regions. The table comes from immuneACCESS by way of TCRdb, which keeps in-frame sequences with V and J called. Part of the clones is missing from these tables; in studies checked, under half for an unresolved V gene and the rest for unknown reasons. The sample table lists more than 65,000 clones, around 84% of them with a count of one. Clones ranked in the top ten supply 2.4% of the sample. The junction shows trimming of 4 bases on V and 4 bases on J, plus 15 bases between the germline ends. The CDR3 contains 15 residues, cysteine and phenylalanine counted. The DNA shown is the 45-base CDR3, in frame from base 1. Reading the germline V gene (reference sequence) gives CDR1 SEHNR and CDR2 FQNEAQ.

Recombination linked TRBV7-9 to TRBJ2-3; D gene: possibly TRBD2, on 5 matching bases. Sequenced here: CD4+ or CD8+ T cells sorted from blood, sampled in a trial of the OX40 agonist ivuxolimab. This sequence was found in an adult with an advanced solid tumor such as melanoma, head and neck, liver or kidney cancer. CDR3 region: CASSWPGWPADTQYF. The bases are TGTGCCAGCAGCTGGCCGGGGTGGCCCGCAGATACGCAGTATTTT.